This T cell receptor beta chain came from a study of T cells in Graves' hyperthyroidism and ophthalmopathy. Amplification of TCR beta CDR3 regions was performed using RNA transcripts as template. A first-round RT-PCR of the TCR CDR3 used the HTBI primer set. TCRdb ran MiXCR on the multiplex PCR reads and lists one entry per CDR3 protein. The sample carries approximately 400,000 distinct CDR3 sequences, about a sixth recorded once. The diagnoses drew upon clinical symptoms, serum thyroxine and TRAb, thyroid ultrasound and orbital computed tomography. The blood sample was taken at first hyperthyroidism diagnosis, before any ophthalmopathy symptoms. V gave up 3 bases and J gave up 7 bases, with 16 bases separating them. The CDR3 consists of 15 residues. Germline values: CDR1 SGHKS, CDR2 YYEKEE (reference sequence).

V usage is TRBV5-5 and J usage is TRBJ1-4; a possible D gene is TRBD1 (5 bases). The specimen was blood. This sequence was found in a woman aged 18-29 years with Graves' hyperthyroidism that later progressed to Graves' ophthalmopathy. CDR3 bases: TGTGCCAGCAGCTCCCAGGGAGGGGCGAGTGAAAAACTGTTTTTT. Translated: CASSSQGGASEKLFF.